These 32 T cell receptor beta chains share one sample of origin, sequenced in a study of early T cells in non-severe SARS-CoV-2 infection. TCRdb recomputed calls from the 5' RACE reads with MiXCR, one row per CDR3 protein. There are over 50,000 distinct CDR3 sequences in the sample; 8% to 10% occur only once, and roughly 1.2% lies in the top ten. What was sequenced was whole blood. These receptors were obtained from an adult who was a healthcare worker with PCR-confirmed SARS-CoV-2 infection or an uninfected control (not recorded which).

The table lists this clonotype with a few counts. This sequence joins TRBV3-1 and TRBJ1-3; D not certain. With 4 bases removed from V and 1 base from J, the gap between germline ends came to 11 bases. Germline CDR1 and CDR2: LGHDT and YNNKEL (reference sequence). The CDR3 sequence is 15 residues long. The CDR3 region is CASSPLVGSGNTIYF. In DNA form, the CDR3 reads TGTGCCAGCAGCCCCTTGGTGGGGTCTGGAAACACCATATATTTT.

In this sample, this clonotype turned up many times. V gene TRBV6-6 combines with J gene TRBJ1-2; 8 nucleotides align to TRBD1. With V trimmed by 7 bases and J by 1 base, 14 bases remained unmatched. This CDR3 is built from 17 residues. CDR1 is MNHNY, CDR2 SVGAGI, per germline (reference sequence). The CDR3 loop reads CASTSNPLTGDNYGYTF. The CDR3 DNA reads as TGTGCCAGCACCTCCAACCCATTGACAGGGGATAACTATGGCTACACCTTC.

This clonotype was observed a handful of times. This rearrangement joins TRBV11-3 to TRBJ1-2, with D perhaps TRBD1 (6 bases). Germline V gene data show CDR1 as SGHNT and CDR2 as YENEEA. Trimming took off 9 bases at V and 5 bases at J, with 13 bases between the two ends. The CDR3 sequence is 12 residues long. DNA for the CDR3: TGTGCCAGGCCGGACAGAGATTATGGCTACACCTTC. Its translation is CARPDRDYGYTF.

This clonotype was picked up a small number of times. V gene TRBV3-1 combines with J gene TRBJ2-3, with a tentative D call TRBD2 (5 bases). The germline V gene encodes CDR1 LGHDT and CDR2 YNNKEL (reference sequence). The V end lost 8 bases, the J end lost 0 bases, and 15 bases lay between the germline ends. The CDR3 sequence is 15 residues long. The CDR3 loop reads CASGLSPSSTDTQYF. In DNA form, the CDR3 reads TGTGCCAGCGGACTCAGTCCTTCTAGCACAGATACGCAGTATTTT.

J is TRBJ2-1 and V is TRBV7-6, with D unresolved. Germline V CDR1 and CDR2: SGHVS, FNYEAQ. V lost 4 bases and J lost 4, with 14 bases in between. The CDR3 length is 15 residues. CDR3 bases: TGTGCCAGCAGCTCCCCCGGGCAGTCTTACAATGAGCAGTTCTTC. It encodes CASSSPGQSYNEQFF.

This chain connects TRBV11-2 to TRBJ2-1; 7 bases fit TRBD2. Germline V gene sequence: CDR1 SGHAT, CDR2 FQNNGV. The CDR3 contains 14 residues. V lost 7 bases and J lost 8; bases outside the gene matches: 11. Written as DNA, the CDR3 is TGTGCCAGCAAAGCCGGGACTAATTCGTATGAGCAGTTCTTC. It specifies CASKAGTNSYEQFF.

The chain combines TRBV5-5 with TRBJ2-7, with TRBD1 identical over 10 bases. In germline, CDR1 is SGHKS, CDR2 YYEKEE (reference sequence). The trim removed 3 bases at V and 0 bases at J, leaving 3 bases unmatched. The CDR3 totals 15 residues. This CDR3 is CASSWGQGSSYEQYV. In DNA, the CDR3 is TGTGCCAGCAGCTGGGGACAGGGGAGCTCCTACGAGCAGTACGTC.

There are many counts of this clonotype. The J gene is TRBJ2-2, the V gene TRBV5-8; D is unclear. Germline V gives CDR1 SGHTS, CDR2 YDEGEE. The CDR3 runs to 19 residues. Trimming removed 5 bases from V and 4 bases from J, with 27 bases in between. CDR3 nucleotides: TGTGCCAGCAGATTGCTGAAAGGCCGTTTAGGCCGAGTCACCGGGGAGCTGTTTTTT. It specifies CASRLLKGRLGRVTGELFF.

This clonotype was recorded a few times. This sequence joins TRBV11-2 and TRBJ2-7; unclear D gene. V was pared by 0 bases and J by 12 bases, with 12 bases between. The germline V gene encodes CDR1 SGHAT and CDR2 FQNNGV. This CDR3 is 12 amino acids long. CDR3 amino acids: CASSLDGEIAYV. As DNA, the CDR3 is TGTGCCAGCAGCTTAGACGGAGAAATTGCGTACGTC.

The rearrangement uses TRBV6-5 and TRBJ1-5; unclear D gene. Germline CDR1 reads MNHEY; CDR2 reads SVGAGI. Trimming cost V 5 bases and J 0 bases, with 11 bases left between them. The CDR3 spans 15 residues. The CDR3, as DNA: TGTGCCAGCAGTCGCTGGACGGATAGCAATCAGCCCCAGCATTTT. The encoded protein is CASSRWTDSNQPQHF.

Ten or more counts support this clonotype. The V and J genes are TRBV18 and TRBJ2-3; D might be TRBD1 or TRBD2, each matching 5 bases. Deletions cut 3 bases from V and 6 bases from J, with 13 bases between. The CDR3 loop spans 14 amino acids. Germline CDR1 reads KGHSH; CDR2 reads LQKENI. The CDR3 loop reads CASSPRKEGDTQYF. CDR3 DNA sequence: TGTGCCAGCTCACCGAGAAAAGAGGGGGATACGCAGTATTTT.

The rearrangement joins TRBV5-8 to TRBJ2-7; 9 nucleotides match TRBD1. Germline V gives CDR1 SGHTS, CDR2 YDEGEE. J gave up 5 bases and V 5 bases, and 8 bases lay outside the gene matches. The CDR3 has 14 amino acids. The CDR3 protein is CASRRDRVQHEQYV. The CDR3 bases are TGTGCCAGCAGAAGGGACAGGGTGCAACACGAGCAGTACGTC.

This clonotype came up a few times. The genes are TRBV18 and TRBJ1-6; D may be TRBD1 (5 bases). In germline, CDR1 is KGHSH, CDR2 LQKENI. The germline V and J ends were trimmed by 6 bases and 5 bases, with 11 bases remaining between them. The CDR3 is 14 residues long. CDR3 bases: TGTGCCAGCTCGCCTAAGACAGATAATTCACCCCTCCACTTT. Its translation is CASSPKTDNSPLHF. The full variable domain, with the rest looked up from reference TRBV18 and TRBJ1-6, is NAGVMQNPRHLVRRRGQEARLRCSPMKGHSHVYWYRQLPEEGLKFMVYLQKENIIDESGMPKERFSAEFPKEGPSILRIQQVVRGDSAAYFCASSPKTDNSPLHFGNGTRLTVT.

This clonotype was detected ten times or more. The chain has TRBV19 and TRBJ1-4, with a possible D match to TRBD1 (6 bases). Per the germline V gene, CDR1 is LNHDA and CDR2 is SQIVND (reference sequence). V shed 6 bases and J shed 4 bases, with 18 bases lying between them. The CDR3 is made up of 16 amino acids. Here the CDR3 DNA reads TGTGCCAGTAGCCACTTGAGGGGGAATGTTAATGAAAAACTGTTTTTT. This gives the protein CASSHLRGNVNEKLFF.

There are a few counts of this clonotype. The rearrangement uses TRBV2 and TRBJ2-7, with unresolved D. Germline loops: CDR1 SNHLY, CDR2 FYNNEI. The V and J ends lost 4 bases and 9 bases respectively, with 13 bases between them. There are 12 residues in the CDR3. The chain's CDR3 is CASSVGSARQYV. The CDR3 nucleotides are TGTGCCAGCAGTGTTGGGTCCGCGAGGCAGTACGTC.

This chain joins TRBV7-8 and TRBJ2-1; 8 nucleotides match TRBD2. This CDR3 is built from 12 residues. CDR1 and CDR2 (germline): SGHVS, FQNEAQ. Losses at the gene ends were 5 bases for V and 10 bases for J; bases not matched to a gene: 4. The CDR3 DNA reads TGTGCCAGCAGCCCAGTAGCGGGGGAGCAGTTCTTC. Encoded protein: CASSPVAGEQFF. Full variable domain (rest looked up from reference TRBV7-8 and TRBJ2-1): GAGVSQSPRYKVAKRGQDVALRCDPISGHVSLFWYQQALGQGPEFLTYFQNEAQLDKSGLPSDRFFAERPEGSVSTLKIQRTQQEDSAVYLCASSPVAGEQFFGPGTRLTVL.

A remark on this clonotype: A read error may account for a junction end that differs from germline. The chain has TRBV12-3 or TRBV12-4 and TRBJ2-2; D uncertain. CDR3 length: 11 amino acids. The CDR3 DNA follows: TGTGCCAGCGGTTTCACCGGGGAGCTGTTTTTT. It yields the protein CASGFTGELFF.

This chain connects TRBV28 to TRBJ2-7, with 10 bases fitting TRBD1. The CDR3 runs to 13 residues. The V segment lost 8 bases and the J segment 4 bases; nucleotides outside the gene matches: 5. Germline CDR1 MDHEN, CDR2 SYDVKM. The CDR3 is CASSDRGFYEQYV. The CDR3 DNA follows: TGTGCCAGCTCGGACAGGGGGTTTTACGAGCAGTACGTC.

In this sample, this clonotype turned up a few times. V gene TRBV7-6 combines with J gene TRBJ2-3; D is possibly TRBD1 or TRBD2 (5 bases each). Germline V gene sequence: CDR1 SGHVS, CDR2 FNYEAQ. The length of the CDR3 is 15 residues. Trimming removed 5 bases at V and 0 bases at J, with 12 bases between. The CDR3 nucleotides are TGTGCCAGCAGCCCTTGGGACGGAAGCACAGATACGCAGTATTTT. Protein product: CASSPWDGSTDTQYF. Combining the CDR3 with reference TRBV7-6 and TRBJ2-3 gives the whole variable domain GAGVSQSPRYKVTKRGQDVALRCDPISGHVSLYWYRQALGQGPEFLTYFNYEAQQDKSGLPNDRFSAERPEGSISTLTIQRTEQRDSAMYRCASSPWDGSTDTQYFGPGTRLTVL.

This clonotype was counted between two and nine times. The chain couples TRBV29-1 to TRBJ2-3; no definite D call. The CDR3 consists of 13 residues. V was pared by 1 base and J by 3 bases, with 8 bases between. CDR1 is SQVTM and CDR2 is ANQGSEA in the germline V gene. The CDR3 region is CSVEGADTDTQYF. The CDR3 DNA is TGCAGCGTTGAAGGGGCAGATACAGATACGCAGTATTTT.

This clonotype was observed at least ten times. The J gene is TRBJ1-1, the V gene TRBV5-5, with a weak D call TRBD1 (6 bases). CDR1 and CDR2 (germline): SGHKS, YYEKEE (reference sequence). V gave up 2 bases and J gave up 6 bases, with 17 bases separating them. This CDR3 is 15 amino acids long. Here the CDR3 DNA reads TGTGCCAGCAGCTTTGGGGGTCCAGGGGTAGCTGAAGCTTTCTTT. It specifies CASSFGGPGVAEAFF.

This clonotype was observed at least ten times. The genes are TRBV5-6 and TRBJ2-5; maybe TRBD2 (5 bases). The V and J ends lost 1 base and 4 bases respectively, with 17 bases between them. The CDR3 length is 16 residues. Germline V gives CDR1 SGHDT, CDR2 YYEEEE. CDR3 loop: CASSLKVGAPGETQYF. For the CDR3, the DNA is TGTGCCAGCAGCTTGAAGGTGGGAGCACCGGGAGAGACCCAGTACTTC.

The genes are TRBV3-1 and TRBJ1-1, with 12 bases matching TRBD1. Germline V gene lookup returns CDR1 LGHDT and CDR2 YNNKEL (reference sequence). This CDR3 has 14 amino acids. V shed 3 bases and J 10 bases; nucleotides not matched to a gene: 6. The CDR3 region is CASSHGDRGRRAFF. The CDR3 nucleotides are TGTGCCAGCAGCCACGGGGACAGGGGGCGTCGAGCTTTCTTT.

The V call is TRBV6-5, the J call TRBJ1-5; TRBD1 aligns across 7 bases. Trimming removed 0 bases from V and 1 base from J; junction bases left unmatched: 6. Germline CDR1 reads MNHEY; CDR2 reads SVGAGI. There are 17 residues in the CDR3. The CDR3 region is CASSYSYLQGSNQPQHF. CDR3 sequence (DNA): TGTGCCAGCAGTTACTCTTACCTACAGGGGAGCAATCAGCCCCAGCATTTT.

The V call is TRBV3-1, the J call TRBJ2-2; D remains unclear. Germline-derived CDR1 and CDR2 are LGHDT and YNNKEL (reference sequence). The CDR3 consists of 13 residues. V was trimmed by 3 bases and J by 4 bases, leaving 6 bases between them. The CDR3, as DNA: TGTGCCAGCAGCCAGAGAAGCACCGGGGAGCTGTTTTTT. Translation gives CASSQRSTGELFF.

This clonotype was seen repeatedly, ten times or more. CDR3 DNA sequence: TGTGCCAGCAGCCAAGATCTGGGGGCCGACGAAGCTTTCTTT. Its translation is CASSQDLGADEAFF. This chain connects TRBV4-2 to TRBJ1-1, with a tentative D call TRBD1 (6 bases). The CDR3 spans 14 residues. V lost 0 bases and J lost 8, with 13 bases in between. Germline V gives CDR1 LGHNA, CDR2 YNFKEQ.

This clonotype was picked up many times. V is TRBV12-3 or TRBV12-4 and J is TRBJ2-5, with D possibly matching TRBD1 (5 bases). V was trimmed by 3 bases and J by 0 bases, leaving 11 bases between them. CDR3 size: 15 residues. CDR3 in amino acids: CASSFSGFHQETQYF. For the CDR3, the DNA is TGTGCCAGCAGTTTCTCAGGGTTTCACCAAGAGACCCAGTACTTC.

This clonotype was counted only a few times. The chain uses TRBV12-3 or TRBV12-4 and TRBJ2-3; TRBD1 aligns across 8 bases. This CDR3 contains 15 residues. V trimming: 3 bases; J trimming: 2 bases; junction bases outside the gene matches: 4. The CDR3 nucleotides read TGTGCCAGCAGTTTTGGGGACAGGATCACAGATACGCAGTATTTT. Translation: CASSFGDRITDTQYF.

This clonotype was picked up a small number of times. The chain is built from TRBV7-2 and TRBJ2-2; D unclear. V was cut by 2 bases and J by 1 base, with 5 bases left in between. The CDR3 loop spans 14 amino acids. Germline-derived CDR1 and CDR2 are SGHTA and FQGNSA. The CDR3 bases are TGTGCCAGCAGCTTACTAGGGAACACCGGGGAGCTGTTTTTT. Its protein product is CASSLLGNTGELFF. Filled out from reference TRBV7-2 and TRBJ2-2, the complete variable domain reads GAGVSQSPSNKVTEKGKDVELRCDPISGHTALYWYRQSLGQGLEFLIYFQGNSAPDKSGLPSDRFSAERTGGSVSTLTIQRTQQEDSAVYLCASSLLGNTGELFFGEGSRLTVL.

Many counts were recorded for this clonotype. V usage is TRBV7-9 and J usage is TRBJ2-2; TRBD1 aligns across 8 bases. CDR1 is SEHNR and CDR2 is FQNEAQ in the germline V gene (reference sequence). The CDR3 has 14 residues. With 6 bases clipped from V and 4 bases from J, the junction kept 4 bases outside the gene matches. The CDR3 coding sequence is TGTGCCAGCAGTGGACAGGGTCCCACCGGGGAGCTGTTTTTT. Residues: CASSGQGPTGELFF.

This clonotype was counted ten times or more. The CDR3 reads CASRTGGEETQYF. The CDR3 DNA reads as TGTGCCAGCAGAACAGGGGGTGAAGAGACCCAGTACTTC. The chain recombines TRBV6-1 with TRBJ2-5; the match to TRBD1 covers 8 bases. CDR1 is MNHNS, CDR2 SASEGT, per germline. J was trimmed by 3 bases and V by 6 bases; bases with no gene match: 3. This CDR3 spans 13 amino acids.

V is TRBV2 and J is TRBJ1-1, with D possibly being TRBD1 (5 bases). Trimming removed 4 bases from V and 7 bases from J, with 10 bases in between. The CDR3 covers 12 residues. CDR1 and CDR2 (germline): SNHLY, FYNNEI. The CDR3 protein is CASSAGPREAFF. The CDR3, as DNA: TGTGCCAGCAGTGCGGGACCGCGTGAAGCTTTCTTT.